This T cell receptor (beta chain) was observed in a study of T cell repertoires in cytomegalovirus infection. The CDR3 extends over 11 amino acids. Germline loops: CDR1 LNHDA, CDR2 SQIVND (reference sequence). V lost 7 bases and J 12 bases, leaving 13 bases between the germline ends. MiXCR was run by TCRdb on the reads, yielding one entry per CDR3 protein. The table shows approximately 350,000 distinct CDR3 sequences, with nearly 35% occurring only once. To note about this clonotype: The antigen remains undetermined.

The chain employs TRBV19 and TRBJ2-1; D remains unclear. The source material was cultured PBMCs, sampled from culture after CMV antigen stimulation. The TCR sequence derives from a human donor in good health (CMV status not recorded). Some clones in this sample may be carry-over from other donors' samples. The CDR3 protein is CASKYNEVQFF. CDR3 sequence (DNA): TGTGCCAGTAAATACAATGAAGTGCAGTTCTTC.